Listed below are T cell receptor beta chains from one sample, sequenced in a study of blood T cell repertoires in COVID-19. Some clones are missing from TCRdb's copy, which holds only in-frame ones; the method was immunoSEQ multiplex PCR. This table has about 200,000 clones, 82% appearing once. The sample taken for sequencing was peripheral blood. Source of these receptors: a woman older than 75 with COVID-19, enrolled during active disease. The CDR3 runs from the conserved cysteine through the conserved F or W. Each record gives: CDR3 length, J gene, D gene, clone size, V gene, CDR3 protein, CDR3 DNA. A D gene is named only where the DNA matches it firmly. Some rows mark clone size as missing; the rest say once, few, many or name a class of expanded clone.

>14|TRBJ1-2|TRBD1|once|TRBV19
CASRVTGGADGYTF
TGTGCCAGTAGAGTGACAGGGGGCGCGGATGGCTACACCTTC
>14|TRBJ2-1|TRBD2|few|TRBV7-9
CASSRAGGNLEQFF
TGTGCCAGCAGCCGAGCGGGGGGTAACCTTGAGCAGTTCTTC
>16|TRBJ2-2|TRBD2|once|TRBV18
CASSPPTSENTGELFF
TGTGCCAGCTCACCACCTACTAGCGAGAACACCGGGGAGCTGTTTTTT
>14|TRBJ1-4|-|-|TRBV11-2
CASSRQPLNEKLFF
TGTGCCAGCAGCCGACAGCCCCTTAATGAAAAACTGTTTTTT
>14|TRBJ2-5|-|-|TRBV24-1
CATSDSRAGETQYF
TGTGCCACCAGTGATTCCAGGGCAGGGGAGACCCAGTACTTC
>15|TRBJ1-2|-|-|TRBV7-2
CASSTGGLKNYGYTF
TGTGCCAGCTCCACGGGGGGGTTAAAAAACTATGGCTACACCTTC
>15|TRBJ1-1|-|-|TRBV5-4
CASSLAGVQNTEAFF
TGTGCCAGCAGCCTTGCGGGTGTTCAGAACACTGAAGCTTTCTTT
>14|TRBJ2-7|-|-|TRBV27
CASGSPYLSYEQYF
TGTGCCAGCGGCTCACCTTACCTCTCCTACGAGCAGTACTTC
>14|TRBJ1-5|-|once|TRBV5-1
CASSLVPGNQPQHF
TGCGCCAGCAGTCTCGTCCCCGGCAATCAGCCCCAGCATTTT
>13|TRBJ2-1|-|-|TRBV18
CASSPILANEQFF
TGTGCCAGCTCACCCATACTAGCTAATGAGCAGTTCTTC
>14|TRBJ1-6|-|few|TRBV11-2
CASSFTGYNSPLHF
TGTGCCAGCAGCTTTACAGGGTATAATTCACCCCTCCACTTT
>14|TRBJ2-5|TRBD1|-|TRBV7-9
CAITPGQAQETQYF
TGTGCCATCACTCCGGGACAGGCCCAAGAGACCCAGTACTTC
>15|TRBJ1-2|TRBD1|-|TRBV2
CASSFRTGSGYGYTF
TGTGCCAGCAGTTTCCGGACAGGATCAGGGTATGGCTACACCTTC
>16|TRBJ2-7|TRBD1|-|TRBV18
CASSSPGQGSAYEQYF
TGTGCCAGCTCATCGCCGGGACAGGGATCGGCCTACGAGCAGTACTTC
>18|TRBJ2-5|TRBD2|-|TRBV9
CASSSRTSGGAGKETQYF
TGTGCCAGCAGCTCGCGGACTAGCGGGGGGGCTGGGAAGGAGACCCAGTACTTC
>17|TRBJ2-3|TRBD2|-|TRBV28
CASSLPGLAGSTDTQYF
TGTGCCAGCAGTTTACCGGGACTAGCGGGGTCCACAGATACGCAGTATTTT
>14|TRBJ1-6|TRBD1|-|TRBV14
CASSAGQGGSPLHF
TGTGCCAGCAGCGCCGGACAGGGGGGATCACCCCTCCACTTT
>13|TRBJ1-2|-|medium-sized|TRBV6-6
CASSYEEGYGYTF
TGTGCCAGCAGTTACGAGGAGGGCTATGGCTACACCTTC
>15|TRBJ2-7|-|-|TRBV6-5
CASRGFDRVAGEQYF
TGTGCCAGCAGGGGATTCGACAGGGTAGCGGGGGAGCAGTACTTC
>17|TRBJ1-4|TRBD1|-|TRBV4-3
CASSLAPTGATNEKLFF
TGCGCCAGCAGCCTCGCCCCGACAGGGGCAACTAATGAAAAACTGTTTTTT
>13|TRBJ1-2|-|-|TRBV3-1/TRBV3-2
CASSQGQKLSYTF
TGTGCCAGCAGCCAAGGGCAGAAGTTGTCCTACACCTTC
>14|TRBJ1-2|-|-|TRBV11-2
CASSSQRGTYGYTF
TGTGCCAGCAGCTCCCAGCGGGGGACCTATGGCTACACCTTC
>15|TRBJ2-7|-|-|TRBV5-4
CASSAGRTATYEQYF
TGTGCCAGCAGCGCAGGACGGACAGCCACCTACGAGCAGTACTTC
>17|TRBJ2-2|TRBD2|-|TRBV3-1/TRBV3-2
CASSQAGTRMRTGELFF
TGTGCCAGCAGCCAAGCCGGGACTAGAATGCGTACCGGGGAGCTGTTTTTT
>12|TRBJ1-2|-|few|TRBV24-1
CATSDQGSGYTF
TGTGCCACCAGTGACCAGGGAAGTGGCTACACCTTC
>15|TRBJ2-2|TRBD2|-|TRBV7-3
CASSLLAGVPGELFF
TGTGCCAGCAGCTTACTAGCGGGGGTGCCCGGGGAGCTGTTTTTT
>11|TRBJ1-1|-|few|TRBV20-1
CSAQKNTEAFF
TGCAGTGCTCAGAAGAACACTGAAGCTTTCTTT
>13|TRBJ1-1|-|-|TRBV7-9
CASSRTGNTEAFF
TGTGCCAGCAGCCGAACAGGGAACACTGAAGCTTTCTTT
>16|TRBJ1-5|-|few|TRBV7-8
CASSFETRNSNQPQHF
TGTGCCAGCAGCTTTGAAACAAGAAATAGCAATCAGCCCCAGCATTTT
>15|TRBJ2-3|TRBD2|-|TRBV10-1
CASSPGGPSTDTQYF
TGCGCCAGCAGTCCGGGGGGGCCGAGCACAGATACGCAGTATTTT
>12|TRBJ1-2|-|few|TRBV2
CASAGYNYGYTF
TGTGCCAGCGCGGGGTATAACTATGGCTACACCTTC
>14|TRBJ1-4|-|-|TRBV5-4
CASSHDRVNEKLFF
TGTGCCAGCAGCCACGACAGAGTTAATGAAAAACTGTTTTTT
>12|TRBJ1-2|-|-|TRBV30
CAWSATGYGYTF
TGTGCCTGGAGTGCTACGGGCTATGGCTACACCTTC
>13|TRBJ2-1|-|-|TRBV11-2
CASSSQGYNEQFF
TGTGCCAGCAGCTCACAGGGTTACAATGAGCAGTTCTTC
>13|TRBJ1-1|TRBD1|-|TRBV5-1
CASSLEGASEAFF
TGCGCCAGCAGCTTGGAGGGGGCATCCGAAGCTTTCTTT
>11|TRBJ2-7|-|-|TRBV3-1/TRBV3-2
CASSRGGEQYF
TGTGCCAGCAGCAGGGGAGGTGAGCAGTACTTC
>14|TRBJ1-5|-|-|TRBV5-6
CASSFGQSNQPQHF
TGTGCCAGCAGCTTCGGACAGAGCAATCAGCCCCAGCATTTT
>16|TRBJ1-2|TRBD1|-|TRBV28
CASSPDRGRTNYGYTF
TGTGCCAGCAGTCCGGACAGGGGAAGGACTAACTATGGCTACACCTTC
>14|TRBJ1-2|-|-|TRBV18
CASSPNAGEYGYTF
TGTGCCAGCTCACCAAATGCAGGGGAGTACGGCTACACCTTC
>14|TRBJ2-2|-|-|TRBV3-1/TRBV3-2
CASSPLRRLTGMFF
TGTGCCAGCAGCCCACTCCGCAGACTGACAGGCATGTTTTTT
>14|TRBJ1-1|-|-|TRBV6-5
CASSYSGQKTEAFF
TGTGCCAGCAGTTACTCGGGCCAGAAAACTGAAGCTTTCTTT
>17|TRBJ1-1|TRBD1|-|TRBV7-9
CASSWPGQGRGSTEAFF
TGTGCCAGCAGCTGGCCGGGACAGGGGAGGGGGAGCACTGAAGCTTTCTTT